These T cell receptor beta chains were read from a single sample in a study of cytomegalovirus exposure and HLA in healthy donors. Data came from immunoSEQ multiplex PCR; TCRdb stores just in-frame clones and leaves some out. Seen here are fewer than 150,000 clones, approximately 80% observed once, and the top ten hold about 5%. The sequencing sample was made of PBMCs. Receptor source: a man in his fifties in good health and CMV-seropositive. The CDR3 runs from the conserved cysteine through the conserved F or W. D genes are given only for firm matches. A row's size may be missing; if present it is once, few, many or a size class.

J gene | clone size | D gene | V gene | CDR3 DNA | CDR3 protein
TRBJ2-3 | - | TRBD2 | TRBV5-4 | TGTGCCAGCAGCTCTCGGGCGGGGGGGGGCACAGATACGCAGTATTTT | CASSSRAGGGTDTQYF
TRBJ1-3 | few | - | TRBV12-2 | TGTGCAAGTCGCTTGCGACAGGTGGTTGGAAACACCATATATTTT | CASRLRQVVGNTIYF
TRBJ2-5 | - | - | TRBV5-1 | TGCGCCAGCAGCTTCACGGGGGGCGCGTCTGAGCAGTACTTC | CASSFTGGASEQYF
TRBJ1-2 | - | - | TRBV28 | TGTGCCAGCAGTTTACATTATGGCTACACCTTC | CASSLHYGYTF
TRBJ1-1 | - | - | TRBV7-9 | TGTGCCAGCAGCTCAGAGCGAATACGGGGGAAGGGGCTCTTT | CASSSERIRGKGLF
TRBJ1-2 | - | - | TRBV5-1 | TGCGCCAGCAGCCGGTGGGGGGACGGCTACACCTTC | CASSRWGDGYTF
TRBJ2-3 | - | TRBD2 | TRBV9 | TGTGCCAGCAGCGTAGCGGGGGGGCGGGCAGATACGCAGTATTTT | CASSVAGGRADTQYF
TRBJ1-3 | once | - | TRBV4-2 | TGTGCCAGCAGCCAAGACCCGGGGTCCGGAAACACCATATATTTT | CASSQDPGSGNTIYF
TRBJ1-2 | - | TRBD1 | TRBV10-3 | TGTGCCATCAGTGCAGACGGACAGGGGGCGAGTGGCTACACCTTC | CAISADGQGASGYTF
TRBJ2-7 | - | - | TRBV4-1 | TGCGCCAGCAGCCAAGAAGGGGCAGGGCCCTACGAGCAGTACTTC | CASSQEGAGPYEQYF
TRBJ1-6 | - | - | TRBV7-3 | TGTGCCAGCAGCTTAGTTCGGGGATCACCCCTCCACTTT | CASSLVRGSPLHF
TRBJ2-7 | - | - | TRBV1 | TGCACCAGCAGCCACAGTTACAGGAACTTC | CTSSHSYRNF
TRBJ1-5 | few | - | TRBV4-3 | TGCGCCAGCAGCCAAGAGACCGGGAATCAGCCCCAGCATTTT | CASSQETGNQPQHF
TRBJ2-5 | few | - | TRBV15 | TGTGCCACCAGCAGAGCGCAGATAGCCGAGACCCAGTACTTC | CATSRAQIAETQYF
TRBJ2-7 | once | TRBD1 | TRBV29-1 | TGCAGCGCCGTCGGACAGGGAACATACGAGCAGTACTTC | CSAVGQGTYEQYF
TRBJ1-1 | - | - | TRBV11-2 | TGTGCCAGCAGCTTAGATATCGCTGAAGCTTTCTTT | CASSLDIAEAFF
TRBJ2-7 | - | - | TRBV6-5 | TGTGCCAGCAGTGGATGGGGACTCGGGGGACAGTACTTC | CASSGWGLGGQYF
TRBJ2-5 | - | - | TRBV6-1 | TGTGCCAGCAGTGAACAGGGAAAAGAGACCCAGTACTTC | CASSEQGKETQYF
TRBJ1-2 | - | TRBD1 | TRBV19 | TGTGCCAGGAGGCCGGGACAGGGTTTGATGAGTGGGCTGGATGGCTACACCTTC | CARRPGQGLMSGLDGYTF
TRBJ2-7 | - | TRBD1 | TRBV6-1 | TGTGCCAGCAGTAAGGACAGGGGAACCTACGAGCAGTACTTC | CASSKDRGTYEQYF
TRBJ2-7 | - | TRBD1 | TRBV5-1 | TGCGCCAGCAGCTTGGCCCAGGGGGCTTACGAGCAGTACTTC | CASSLAQGAYEQYF
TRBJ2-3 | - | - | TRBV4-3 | TGCGCCAGCAGCCATAGTACGTTGGGCACAGATACGCAGTATTTT | CASSHSTLGTDTQYF
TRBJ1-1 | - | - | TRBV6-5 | TGTGCCAGCAGACCCGTACTGAGAGGGAACACTGAAGCTTTCTTT | CASRPVLRGNTEAFF
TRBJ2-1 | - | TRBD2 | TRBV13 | TGTGCCAGCACCTCGGGACTAGTGTACAATGAGCAGTTCTTC | CASTSGLVYNEQFF
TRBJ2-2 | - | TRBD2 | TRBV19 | TGTGCCAGTAGTAGGTCCGGGACTAACGAAGGGGAGCTGTTTTTT | CASSRSGTNEGELFF
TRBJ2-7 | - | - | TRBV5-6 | TGTGCCAGCAGCTTGAGATGGGCTGAAGAGCAGTACTTC | CASSLRWAEEQYF
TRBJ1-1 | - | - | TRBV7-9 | TGTGCCAGCACCCTACAGGGAAGTCAAGCTGAAGCTTTCTTT | CASTLQGSQAEAFF